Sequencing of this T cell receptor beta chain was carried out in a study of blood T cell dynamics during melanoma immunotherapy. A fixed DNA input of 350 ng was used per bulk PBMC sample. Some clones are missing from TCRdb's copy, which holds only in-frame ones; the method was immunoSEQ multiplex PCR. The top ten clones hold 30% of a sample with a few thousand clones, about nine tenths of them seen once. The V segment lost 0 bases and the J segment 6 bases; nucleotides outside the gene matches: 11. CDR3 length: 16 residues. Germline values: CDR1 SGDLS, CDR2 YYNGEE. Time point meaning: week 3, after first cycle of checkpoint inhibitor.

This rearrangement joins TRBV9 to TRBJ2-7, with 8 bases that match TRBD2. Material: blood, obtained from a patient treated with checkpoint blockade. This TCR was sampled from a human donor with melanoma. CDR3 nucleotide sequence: TGTGCCAGCAGCGTAGGGGGGAGCGGGAGTTTTAGCGAGCAGTACTTC. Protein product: CASSVGGSGSFSEQYF.